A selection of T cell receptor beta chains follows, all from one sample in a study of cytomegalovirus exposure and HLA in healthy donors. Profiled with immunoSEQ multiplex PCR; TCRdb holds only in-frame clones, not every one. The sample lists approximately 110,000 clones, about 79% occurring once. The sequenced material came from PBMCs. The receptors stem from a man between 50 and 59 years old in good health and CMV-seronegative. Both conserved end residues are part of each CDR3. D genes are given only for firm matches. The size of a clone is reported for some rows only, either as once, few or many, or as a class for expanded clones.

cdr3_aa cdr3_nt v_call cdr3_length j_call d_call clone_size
CASSGQVNQPQHF TGTGCCAGCAGCGGACAGGTCAATCAGCCCCAGCATTTT TRBV27 13 TRBJ1-5 TRBD1 NA
CAWSVQGAQETQYF TGTGCCTGGAGTGTACAGGGGGCACAGGAGACCCAGTACTTC TRBV30 14 TRBJ2-5 TRBD1 NA
CASSQDFSRVPSPLHF TGTGCCAGCAGCCAAGATTTCAGCAGGGTCCCTTCACCCCTCCACTTT TRBV4-2 16 TRBJ1-6 NA NA
CASSLDSTEKLFF TGTGCCAGCAGTTTAGACAGTACTGAAAAACTGTTTTTT TRBV28 13 TRBJ1-4 NA NA
CSSSLGGGGWVAGNEQFF TGTTCCAGCAGCTTAGGCGGTGGTGGGTGGGTAGCGGGCAATGAGCAGTTCTTC TRBV7-9 18 TRBJ2-1 TRBD2 NA
CASSLVSGLQETQYF TGTGCCAGCAGCTTAGTTTCGGGACTCCAAGAGACCCAGTACTTC TRBV7-2 15 TRBJ2-5 NA NA
CASSLSPAGVTDTQYF TGTGCCAGCAGTTTATCGCCGGCGGGGGTGACAGATACGCAGTATTTT TRBV27 16 TRBJ2-3 TRBD2 NA
CASSLRGADTGELFF TGTGCCAGCAGTTTACGGGGGGCGGACACCGGGGAGCTGTTTTTT TRBV28 15 TRBJ2-2 NA once
CASSFRVQAGNTEAFF TGCGCCAGCAGCTTCAGAGTTCAGGCGGGAAACACTGAAGCTTTCTTT TRBV5-1 16 TRBJ1-1 NA NA
CASSYSIPSDTQYF TGTGCCAGCAGTTACTCAATCCCCTCAGATACGCAGTATTTT TRBV6-5 14 TRBJ2-3 NA NA
CASSQEAAYTEAFF TGCGCCAGCAGCCAAGAGGCAGCGTACACTGAAGCTTTCTTT TRBV4-1 14 TRBJ1-1 NA few
CSGRIRGEKLFF TGCAGCGGCCGGATACGGGGTGAAAAACTGTTTTTT TRBV29-1 12 TRBJ1-4 NA NA
CASSAGRGSQTQYF TGTGCCAGCAGCGCGGGGAGGGGCTCCCAGACCCAGTACTTC TRBV2 14 TRBJ2-5 TRBD2 NA
CASSLASYLNYGYTF TGTGCCAGCAGCTTGGCCTCCTACCTTAACTATGGCTACACCTTC TRBV5-4 15 TRBJ1-2 NA few
CASRPITGGGSPLHF TGCGCCAGCAGACCCATTACAGGGGGGGGTTCACCCCTCCACTTT TRBV5-1 15 TRBJ1-6 TRBD1 NA
CASSSVTVYSNQPQHF TGTGCCAGTAGTAGCGTGACAGTCTATAGCAATCAGCCCCAGCATTTT TRBV19 16 TRBJ1-5 NA NA